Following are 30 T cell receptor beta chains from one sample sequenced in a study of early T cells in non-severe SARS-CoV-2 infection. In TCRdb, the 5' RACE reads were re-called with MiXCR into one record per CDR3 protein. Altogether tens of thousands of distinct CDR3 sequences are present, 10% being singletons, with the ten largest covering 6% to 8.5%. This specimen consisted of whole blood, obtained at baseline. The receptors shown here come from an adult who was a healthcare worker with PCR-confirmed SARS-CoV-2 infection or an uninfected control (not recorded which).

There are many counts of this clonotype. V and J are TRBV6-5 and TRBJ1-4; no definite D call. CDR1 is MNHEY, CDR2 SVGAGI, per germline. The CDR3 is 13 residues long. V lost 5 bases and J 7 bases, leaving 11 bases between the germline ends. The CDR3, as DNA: TGTGCCAGCAGTCTTTCGGACGGTGAAAAACTGTTTTTT. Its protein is CASSLSDGEKLFF.

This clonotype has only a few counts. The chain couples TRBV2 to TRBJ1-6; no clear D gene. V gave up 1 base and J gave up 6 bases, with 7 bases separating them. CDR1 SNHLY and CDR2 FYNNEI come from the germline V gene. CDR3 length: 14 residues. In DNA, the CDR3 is TGTGCCAGCAGTGAAGGGCGGATTAATTCACCCCTCCACTTT. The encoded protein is CASSEGRINSPLHF.

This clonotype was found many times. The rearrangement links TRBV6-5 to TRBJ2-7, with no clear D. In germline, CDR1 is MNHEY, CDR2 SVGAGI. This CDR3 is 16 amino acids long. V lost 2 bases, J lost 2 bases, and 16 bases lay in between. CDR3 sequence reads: CASSYPMTDRTYEQYF. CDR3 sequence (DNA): TGTGCCAGCAGTTACCCGATGACGGACCGAACCTACGAGCAGTACTTC.

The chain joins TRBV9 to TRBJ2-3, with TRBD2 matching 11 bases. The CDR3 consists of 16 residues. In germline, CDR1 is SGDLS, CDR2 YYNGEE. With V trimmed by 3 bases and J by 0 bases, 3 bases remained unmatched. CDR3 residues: CASSARLAGSTDTQYF. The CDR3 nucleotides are TGTGCCAGCAGCGCCAGACTAGCGGGGAGCACAGATACGCAGTATTTT.

The DNA for the CDR3 is TGTGCCAGCAGCCTCAGGGGGCTCTATGGCTACACCTTC. Residues: CASSLRGLYGYTF. This rearrangement joins TRBV12-3 or TRBV12-4 to TRBJ1-2, with 8 bases aligning to TRBD1. After removal of 6 bases from V and 4 bases from J, the junction contained 4 bases not matched to a gene. CDR3 length: 13 residues.

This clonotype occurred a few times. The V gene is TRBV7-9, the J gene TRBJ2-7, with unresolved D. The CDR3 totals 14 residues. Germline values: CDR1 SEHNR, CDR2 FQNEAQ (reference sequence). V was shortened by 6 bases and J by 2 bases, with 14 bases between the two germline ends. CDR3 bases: TGTGCCAGCAGTACCCCAACAGTCCCCTACGAGCAGTACTTC. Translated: CASSTPTVPYEQYF.

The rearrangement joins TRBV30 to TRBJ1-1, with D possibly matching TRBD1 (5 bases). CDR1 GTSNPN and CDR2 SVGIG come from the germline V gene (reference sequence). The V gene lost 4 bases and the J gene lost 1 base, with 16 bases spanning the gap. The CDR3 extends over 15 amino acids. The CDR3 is CAWKDGAGSNTEAFF. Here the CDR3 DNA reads TGTGCCTGGAAAGACGGGGCAGGCTCGAACACTGAAGCTTTCTTT.

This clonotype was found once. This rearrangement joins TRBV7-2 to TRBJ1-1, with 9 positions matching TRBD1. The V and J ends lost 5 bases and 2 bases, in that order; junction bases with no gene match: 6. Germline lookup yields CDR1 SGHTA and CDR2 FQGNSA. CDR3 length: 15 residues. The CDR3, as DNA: TGTGCCAGCAGCCCACAGGGGGCTGGAAACACTGAAGCTTTCTTT. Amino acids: CASSPQGAGNTEAFF.

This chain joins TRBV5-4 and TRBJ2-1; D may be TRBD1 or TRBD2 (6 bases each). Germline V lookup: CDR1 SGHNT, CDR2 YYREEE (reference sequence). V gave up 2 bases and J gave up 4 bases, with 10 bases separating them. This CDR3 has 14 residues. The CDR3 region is CASSLGGRYNEQFF. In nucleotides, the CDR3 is TGTGCCAGCAGCTTAGGGGGGAGGTACAATGAGCAGTTCTTC.

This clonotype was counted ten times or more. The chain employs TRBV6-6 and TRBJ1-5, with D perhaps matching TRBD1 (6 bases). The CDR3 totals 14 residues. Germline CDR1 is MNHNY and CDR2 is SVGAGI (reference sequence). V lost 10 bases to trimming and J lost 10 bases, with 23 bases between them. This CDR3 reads CATFTGQGRFPQHF. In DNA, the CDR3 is TGTGCCACTTTTACAGGGCAGGGAAGGTTTCCCCAGCATTTT.

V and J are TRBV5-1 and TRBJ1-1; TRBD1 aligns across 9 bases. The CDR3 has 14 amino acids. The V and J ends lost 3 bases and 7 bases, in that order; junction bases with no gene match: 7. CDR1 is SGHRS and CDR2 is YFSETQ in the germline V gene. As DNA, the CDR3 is TGCGCCAGCAGCTATACAGGGGGCGGCGGTGAAGCTTTCTTT. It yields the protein CASSYTGGGGEAFF.

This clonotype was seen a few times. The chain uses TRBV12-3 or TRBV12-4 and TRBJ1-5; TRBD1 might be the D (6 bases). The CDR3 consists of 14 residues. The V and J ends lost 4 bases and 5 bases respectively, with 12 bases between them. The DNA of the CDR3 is TGTGCCAGCAGTTCCAGGCAGGGGCATCAGCCCCAGCATTTT. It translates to CASSSRQGHQPQHF.

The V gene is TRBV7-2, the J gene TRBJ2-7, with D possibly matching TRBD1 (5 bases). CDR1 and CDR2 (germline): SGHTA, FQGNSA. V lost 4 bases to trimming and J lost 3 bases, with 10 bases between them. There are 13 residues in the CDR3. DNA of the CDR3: TGTGCCAGCAGCTCGGACATATACTACGAGCAGTACTTC. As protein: CASSSDIYYEQYF.

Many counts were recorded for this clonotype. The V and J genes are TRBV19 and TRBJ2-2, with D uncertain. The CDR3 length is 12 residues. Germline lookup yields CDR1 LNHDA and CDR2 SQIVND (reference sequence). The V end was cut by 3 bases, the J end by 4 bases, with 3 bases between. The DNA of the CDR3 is TGTGCCAGTAGTATGGGCACCGGGGAGCTGTTTTTT. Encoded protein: CASSMGTGELFF.

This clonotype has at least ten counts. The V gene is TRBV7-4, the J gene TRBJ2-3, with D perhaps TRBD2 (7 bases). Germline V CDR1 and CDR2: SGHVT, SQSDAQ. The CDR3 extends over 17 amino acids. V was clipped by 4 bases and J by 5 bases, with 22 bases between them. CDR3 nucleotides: TGTGCCAGCAGCTCCCAGTCTCGAGGGGGGGCCAAAGATACGCAGTATTTT. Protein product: CASSSQSRGGAKDTQYF.

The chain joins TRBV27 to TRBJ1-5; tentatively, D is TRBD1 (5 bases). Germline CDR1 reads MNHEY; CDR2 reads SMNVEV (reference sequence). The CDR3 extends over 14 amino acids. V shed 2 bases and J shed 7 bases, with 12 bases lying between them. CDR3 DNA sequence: TGTGCCAGCAGTTTAGGTCAGGGCACCCAGCCCCAGCATTTT. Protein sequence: CASSLGQGTQPQHF.

The CDR3, as DNA: TGTGCCAGCAGGGAGCGGGGGGGCGCTACGCAGTATTTT. Translating it yields CASRERGGATQYF. The chain is built from TRBV6-1 and TRBJ2-3; TRBD2 agrees at 10 bases. Germline CDR1 and CDR2: MNHNS and SASEGT. The CDR3 has 13 amino acids. V lost 6 bases and J lost 8; bases outside the gene matches: 5.

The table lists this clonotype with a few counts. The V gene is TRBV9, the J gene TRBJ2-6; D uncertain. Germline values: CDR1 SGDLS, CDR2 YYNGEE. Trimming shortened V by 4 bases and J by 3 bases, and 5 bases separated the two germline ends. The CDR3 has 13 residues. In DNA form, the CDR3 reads TGTGCCAGCAGCCTAGTTGGGGCCAACGTCCTGACTTTC. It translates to CASSLVGANVLTF.

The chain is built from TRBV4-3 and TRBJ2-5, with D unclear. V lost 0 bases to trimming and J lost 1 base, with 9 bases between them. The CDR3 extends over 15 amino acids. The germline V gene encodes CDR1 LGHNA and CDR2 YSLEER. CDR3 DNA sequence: TGCGCCAGCAGCCAAGAAGACCAGGCCCAAGAGACCCAGTACTTC. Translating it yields CASSQEDQAQETQYF.

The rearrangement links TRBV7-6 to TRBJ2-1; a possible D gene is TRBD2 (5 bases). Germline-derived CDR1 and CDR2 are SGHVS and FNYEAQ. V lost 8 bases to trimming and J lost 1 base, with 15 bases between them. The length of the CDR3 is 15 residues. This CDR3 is CASGIEGSSYNEQFF. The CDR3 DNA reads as TGTGCCAGCGGGATAGAGGGCTCATCCTACAATGAGCAGTTCTTC.

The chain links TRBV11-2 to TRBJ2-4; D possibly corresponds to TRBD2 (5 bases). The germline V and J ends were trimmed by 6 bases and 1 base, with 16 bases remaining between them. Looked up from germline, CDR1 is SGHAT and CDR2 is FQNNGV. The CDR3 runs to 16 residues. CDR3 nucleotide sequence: TGTGCCAGCAGGGATGGAGGAGGCAGGGCCAAAAACATTCAGTACTTC. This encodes CASRDGGGRAKNIQYF.

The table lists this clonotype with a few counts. CDR3 region: CASSQGFSGNTIYF. CDR3 bases: TGTGCCAGCAGCCAGGGTTTCTCTGGAAACACCATATATTTT. The chain links TRBV3-1 to TRBJ1-3; D call uncertain. The ends were cut back, 3 bases at V and 0 bases at J, with 6 bases in the middle. The CDR3 totals 14 residues. Looked up from germline, CDR1 is LGHDT and CDR2 is YNNKEL (reference sequence).

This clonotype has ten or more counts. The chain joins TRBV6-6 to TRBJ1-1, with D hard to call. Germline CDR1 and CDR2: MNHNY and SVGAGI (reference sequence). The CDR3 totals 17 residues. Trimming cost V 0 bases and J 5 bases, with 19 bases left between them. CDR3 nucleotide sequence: TGTGCCAGCAGTTACTCGAGGAATCGGGGATCGCGGACTGAAGCTTTCTTT. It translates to CASSYSRNRGSRTEAFF.

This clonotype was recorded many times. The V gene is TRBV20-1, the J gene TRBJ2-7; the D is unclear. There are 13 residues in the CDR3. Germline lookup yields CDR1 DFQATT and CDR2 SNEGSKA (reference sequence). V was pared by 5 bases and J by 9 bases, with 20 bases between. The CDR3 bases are TGCAGTGCTCAGACCCCGGCCGCCCCAGGGCAGTACTTC. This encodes CSAQTPAAPGQYF.

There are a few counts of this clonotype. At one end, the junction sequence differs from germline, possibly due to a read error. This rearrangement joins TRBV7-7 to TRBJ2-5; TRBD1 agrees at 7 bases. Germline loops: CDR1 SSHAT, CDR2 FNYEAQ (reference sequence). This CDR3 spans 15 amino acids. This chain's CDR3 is CASSQGDRNQETQYF. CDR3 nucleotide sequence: TGTGCTAGCAGTCAAGGGGACAGAAACCAAGAGACCCAGTACTTC.

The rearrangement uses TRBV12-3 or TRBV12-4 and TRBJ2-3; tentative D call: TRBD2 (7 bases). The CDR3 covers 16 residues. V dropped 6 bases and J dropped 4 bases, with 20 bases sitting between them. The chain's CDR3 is CASSQRTGGRPDTQYF. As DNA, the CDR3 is TGTGCCAGCAGCCAGCGCACGGGGGGCAGGCCAGATACGCAGTATTTT.

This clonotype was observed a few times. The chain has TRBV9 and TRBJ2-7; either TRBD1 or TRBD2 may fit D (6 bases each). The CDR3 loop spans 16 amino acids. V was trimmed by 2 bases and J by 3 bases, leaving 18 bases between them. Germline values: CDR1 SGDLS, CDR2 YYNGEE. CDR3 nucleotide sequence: TGTGCCAGCAGCGTCGCTGAGACGGGGGCATACTACGAGCAGTACTTC. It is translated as CASSVAETGAYYEQYF.

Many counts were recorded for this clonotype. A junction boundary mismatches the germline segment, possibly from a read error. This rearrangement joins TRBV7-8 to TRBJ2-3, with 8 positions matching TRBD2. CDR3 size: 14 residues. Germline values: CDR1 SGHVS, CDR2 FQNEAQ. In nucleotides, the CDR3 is TGTGCCAGCACCTTAGCGGGGTACACAGATACGCAGTATTTT. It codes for CASTLAGYTDTQYF.

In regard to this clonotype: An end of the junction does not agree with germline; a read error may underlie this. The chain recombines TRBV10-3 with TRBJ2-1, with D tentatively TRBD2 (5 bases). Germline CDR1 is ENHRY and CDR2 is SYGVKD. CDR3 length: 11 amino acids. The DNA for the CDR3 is TGTCCCATCAGGAGGACGCATCGGCAGTTCTTC. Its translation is CPIRRTHRQFF.

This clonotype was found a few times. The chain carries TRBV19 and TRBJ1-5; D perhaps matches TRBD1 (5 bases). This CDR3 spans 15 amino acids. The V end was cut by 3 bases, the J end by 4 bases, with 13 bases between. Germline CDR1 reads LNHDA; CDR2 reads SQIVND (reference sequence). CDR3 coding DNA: TGTGCCAGTAGTATTCTAGGGCAGGGAAATCAGCCCCAGCATTTT. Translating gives CASSILGQGNQPQHF.